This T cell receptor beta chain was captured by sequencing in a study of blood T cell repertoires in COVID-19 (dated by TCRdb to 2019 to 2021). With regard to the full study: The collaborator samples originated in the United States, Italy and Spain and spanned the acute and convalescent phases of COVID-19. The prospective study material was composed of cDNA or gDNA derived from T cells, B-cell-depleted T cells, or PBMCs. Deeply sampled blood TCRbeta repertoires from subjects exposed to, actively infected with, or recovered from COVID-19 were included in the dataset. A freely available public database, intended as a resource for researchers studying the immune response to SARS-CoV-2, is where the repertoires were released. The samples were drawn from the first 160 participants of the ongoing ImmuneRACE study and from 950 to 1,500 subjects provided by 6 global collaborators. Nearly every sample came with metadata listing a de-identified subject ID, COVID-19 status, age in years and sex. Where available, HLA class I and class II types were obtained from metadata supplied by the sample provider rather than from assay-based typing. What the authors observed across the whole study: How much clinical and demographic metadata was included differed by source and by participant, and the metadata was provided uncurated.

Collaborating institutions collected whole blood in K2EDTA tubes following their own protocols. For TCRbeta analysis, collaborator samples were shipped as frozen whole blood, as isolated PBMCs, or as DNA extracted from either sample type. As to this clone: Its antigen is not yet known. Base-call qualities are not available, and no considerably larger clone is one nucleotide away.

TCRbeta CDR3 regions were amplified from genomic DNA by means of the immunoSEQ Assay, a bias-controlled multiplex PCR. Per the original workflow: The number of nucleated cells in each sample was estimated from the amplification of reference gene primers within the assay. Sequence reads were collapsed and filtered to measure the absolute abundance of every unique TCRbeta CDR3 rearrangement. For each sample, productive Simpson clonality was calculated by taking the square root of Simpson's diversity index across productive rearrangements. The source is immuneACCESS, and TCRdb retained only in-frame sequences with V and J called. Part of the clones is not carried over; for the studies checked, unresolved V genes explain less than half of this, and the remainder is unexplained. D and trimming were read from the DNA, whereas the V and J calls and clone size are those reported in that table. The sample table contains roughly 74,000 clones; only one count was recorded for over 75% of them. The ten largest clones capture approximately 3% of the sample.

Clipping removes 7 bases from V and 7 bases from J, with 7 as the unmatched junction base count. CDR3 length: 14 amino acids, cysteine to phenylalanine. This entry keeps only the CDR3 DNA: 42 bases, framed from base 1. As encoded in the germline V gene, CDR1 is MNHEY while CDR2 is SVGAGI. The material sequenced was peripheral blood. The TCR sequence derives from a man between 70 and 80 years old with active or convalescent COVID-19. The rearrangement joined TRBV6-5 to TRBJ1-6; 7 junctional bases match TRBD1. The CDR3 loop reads CASNPRGRNSPLHF. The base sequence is TGTGCCAGCAACCCGAGGGGGCGGAATTCACCCCTCCACTTT.